These 21 T cell receptor beta chains share one sample of origin, sequenced in a study of beta chain features in type 1 diabetes (dated by TCRdb to between 2018 and 2020). The library was prepared using the immunoSEQ multiplex PCR assay. All of the isolated RNA was reverse transcribed with the High Capacity cDNA Reverse Transcription Kit, so expressed TCRB transcripts were sequenced. TCRdb stores this immuneACCESS table with in-frame sequences only. Part of the clones is absent; in the studies checked, under half of the shortfall reflects unresolved V genes, and no reason is known for the rest. This sample comprises some 410,000 clones, approximately 15% of them detected only once. 0.035% to 0.045% of the sample rests with the top ten. Sequences were obtained from naive CD4+ T cells from blood. In light of the paper, this sample's cell subset or site label describes: true naive CD4+ T cells. These receptor sequences come from a man aged 25-40 years in good health.

This clone showed up just a few times. The chain is built from TRBV14 and TRBJ1-2; 9 bases map to TRBD1. J lost 3 bases, V lost 4 bases, and 3 bases had no gene match. This CDR3 has 14 amino acids. Germline V gives CDR1 SGHDN, CDR2 FVKESK. The CDR3 bases are TGTGCCAGCAGCCGTACAGGGGGCTACTATGGCTACACCTTC. As protein: CASSRTGGYYGYTF.

As to this clone: This same CDR3 is encoded by further DNA sequences in the sample. This rearrangement joins TRBV18 to TRBJ1-1; weak D call: TRBD1 (6 bases). The germline V and J ends were trimmed by 3 bases and 3 bases, with 8 bases remaining between them. This CDR3 is built from 13 residues. Per the germline V gene, CDR1 is KGHSH and CDR2 is LQKENI. The DNA for the CDR3 is TGTGCCAGCTCACCGCACAGGGACACTGAAGCTTTCTTT. It is translated as CASSPHRDTEAFF.

The V call is TRBV7-6, the J call TRBJ1-2; D ambiguous. This CDR3 is 14 amino acids long. Per germline, CDR1 SGHVS and CDR2 FNYEAQ. V was shortened by 1 base and J by 2 bases, with 8 bases between the two germline ends. The CDR3 DNA follows: TGTGCCAGCAGCTTAGGTACAGCCAACTATGGCTACACCTTC. Protein sequence: CASSLGTANYGYTF.

The chain employs TRBV6-5 and TRBJ2-1; 8 positions match TRBD2. Germline lookup yields CDR1 MNHEY and CDR2 SVGAGI. V shed 2 bases, J shed 9 bases, and the junction held 9 bases outside the gene matches. The CDR3 is made up of 15 amino acids. The CDR3 loop reads CASSYQREGRIEQFF. The CDR3, as DNA: TGTGCCAGCAGTTACCAACGGGAGGGTAGGATTGAGCAGTTCTTC.

This clone was seen only a few times. The chain uses TRBV4-3 and TRBJ1-1; the match to TRBD1 covers 9 bases. With V trimmed by 4 bases and J by 4 bases, 7 bases remained unmatched. The CDR3 is 15 amino acids. Germline values: CDR1 LGHNA, CDR2 YSLEER. CDR3 residues: CASSRRTGAGTEAFF. The CDR3 DNA reads TGCGCCAGCAGCCGGCGGACAGGGGCAGGCACTGAAGCTTTCTTT.

The sample holds a few counts of this clone. The chain carries TRBV7-2 and TRBJ2-5; D assignment may be TRBD1 or TRBD2 (6 bases each). CDR1 and CDR2 (germline): SGHTA, FQGNSA. This CDR3 comprises 15 residues. The V and J ends lost 5 bases and 4 bases respectively, with 17 bases between them. DNA of the CDR3: TGTGCCAGCAGCCCGCCTTGGGGGGCGATAGAGACCCAGTACTTC. Protein: CASSPPWGAIETQYF.

The chain couples TRBV29-1 to TRBJ2-7, with 8 positions matching TRBD2. CDR1 SQVTM and CDR2 ANQGSEA come from the germline V gene. The CDR3 runs 14 residues. Trimming removed 5 bases from V and 2 bases from J; junction bases left unmatched: 8. CDR3 amino acids: CSVRMGLGTYEQYF. The CDR3 bases are TGCAGCGTTCGAATGGGACTAGGGACCTACGAGCAGTACTTC.

This clone was recorded a few times. V is TRBV6-6 and J is TRBJ1-2; 10 bases line up with TRBD1. The J segment lost 7 bases and the V segment lost 7 bases, leaving 9 bases of the junction unmatched. CDR3 length: 14 amino acids. Germline V gene sequence: CDR1 MNHNY, CDR2 SVGAGI (reference sequence). Here the CDR3 reads CASTASTGGLGYTF. The CDR3 coding sequence is TGTGCCAGCACCGCATCGACAGGGGGCCTTGGCTACACCTTC.

This clone has a handful of counts. V usage is TRBV5-1 and J usage is TRBJ1-1; unclear D gene. Germline CDR1 is SGHRS and CDR2 is YFSETQ. The V end was cut by 4 bases, the J end by 5 bases, with 15 bases between. The length of the CDR3 is 14 residues. CDR3 sequence: CASSPRGGSTEAFF. The CDR3 region has the DNA TGCGCCAGCAGCCCTCGTGGAGGGTCTACTGAAGCTTTCTTT.

The genes are TRBV9 and TRBJ2-1; 8 nucleotides align to TRBD1. With V trimmed by 4 bases and J by 7 bases, 4 bases remained unmatched. Germline V gene data show CDR1 as SGDLS and CDR2 as YYNGEE. This CDR3 has 13 residues. CDR3 nucleotides: TGTGCCAGCAGCCTCCGGACAGGGAATGAGCAGTTCTTC. This encodes CASSLRTGNEQFF.

This clone was observed a handful of times. CDR3 DNA sequence: TGTGCCACCGGAGGAGGGGGAAGTCCCACAGATACGCAGTATTTT. Its translation is CATGGGGSPTDTQYF. V is TRBV15 and J is TRBJ2-3, with D perhaps matching TRBD1 or TRBD2 (6 bases each). CDR1 LNHNV and CDR2 YYDKDF come from the germline V gene (reference sequence). V lost 8 bases and J 2 bases, leaving 17 bases between the germline ends. This CDR3 contains 15 residues.

The rearrangement uses TRBV14 and TRBJ2-7; D is unclear. Germline-derived CDR1 and CDR2 are SGHDN and FVKESK. With 1 base removed from V and 12 bases from J, the gap between germline ends came to 19 bases. The CDR3 runs 14 residues. The CDR3 region has the DNA TGTGCCAGCAGCCAAGCTCCGGGCCCCCTATCCAGGTACGTC. This translates into CASSQAPGPLSRYV.

The chain joins TRBV14 to TRBJ2-5, with 10 nucleotides matching TRBD1. This CDR3 has 18 amino acids. With 1 base clipped from V and 1 base from J, the junction kept 9 bases outside the gene matches. The V gene's germline CDR1 is SGHDN and CDR2 FVKESK. This CDR3 is CASSQVGTGEYGQETQYF. Here the CDR3 DNA reads TGTGCCAGCAGCCAAGTTGGGACAGGGGAGTACGGCCAAGAGACCCAGTACTTC.

Only a few counts were recorded for this clone. The rearrangement links TRBV20-1 to TRBJ2-7, with unresolved D. The V and J ends lost 1 base and 7 bases respectively, with 8 bases between them. This CDR3 region has 11 residues. Germline V gene data show CDR1 as DFQATT and CDR2 as SNEGSKA (reference sequence). CDR3: CSARVGWEQYV. CDR3 sequence (DNA): TGCAGTGCTAGAGTGGGTTGGGAGCAGTACGTC.

This clone was counted a few times. The chain has TRBV7-9 and TRBJ2-7, with D perhaps being TRBD1 or TRBD2 (5 bases each). CDR3 size: 14 residues. The germline V and J ends were trimmed by 7 bases and 0 bases, with 13 bases remaining between them. Germline lookup yields CDR1 SEHNR and CDR2 FQNEAQ (reference sequence). The CDR3 region has the DNA TGTGCCAGCAACCGGGACGGCAGCTCCTACGAGCAGTACGTC. This encodes CASNRDGSSYEQYV.

This clone was found a few times. The CDR3 is CASSEGAGYTF. For the CDR3, the DNA is TGTGCCAGCAGTGAAGGCGCTGGCTACACCTTC. The rearrangement uses TRBV25-1 and TRBJ1-2; D call uncertain. Deletions cut 2 bases from V and 7 bases from J, with 5 bases between. This CDR3 region has 11 residues. CDR1 MGHDK and CDR2 SYGVNS come from the germline V gene.

This clone came up a few times. This sequence joins TRBV4-3 and TRBJ1-5; D unclear. CDR1 is LGHNA, CDR2 YSLEER, per germline. The length of the CDR3 is 14 residues. The V end lost 0 bases, the J end lost 5 bases, and 8 bases lay between the germline ends. CDR3: CASSQDREDQPQHF. CDR3 DNA sequence: TGCGCCAGCAGCCAAGATCGGGAAGATCAGCCCCAGCATTTT.

The chain is built from TRBV6-1 and TRBJ2-7, with D uncertain. V lost 3 bases, J lost 0 bases, and 6 bases lay in between. Germline lookup yields CDR1 MNHNS and CDR2 SASEGT. The CDR3 is made up of 13 amino acids. In DNA, the CDR3 is TGTGCCAGCAGTGATATGGGCTCCTACGAGCAGTACGTC. Protein sequence: CASSDMGSYEQYV.

This clone has just a few counts. The rearrangement joins TRBV27 to TRBJ2-3; no definite D call. V was shortened by 6 bases and J by 5 bases, with 9 bases between the two germline ends. Germline lookup yields CDR1 MNHEY and CDR2 SMNVEV (reference sequence). The CDR3 is 12 amino acids. CDR3 loop: CASRQRGDTQYF. The DNA of the CDR3 is TGTGCCAGCAGGCAACGCGGAGATACGCAGTATTTT.

This clone was counted only a few times. V gene TRBV30 combines with J gene TRBJ2-7; D possibly corresponds to TRBD2 (6 bases). Germline V gives CDR1 GTSNPN, CDR2 SVGIG (reference sequence). V shed 2 bases and J shed 7 bases, with 15 bases lying between them. This CDR3 is 13 amino acids long. CDR3 DNA sequence: TGTGCCTGGAGTCCTGGCGGGACGGGGGAGCAGTACGTC. Translation gives CAWSPGGTGEQYV.

For this clone: The identical CDR3 is also encoded by other nucleotide sequences in the sample. V gene TRBV9 combines with J gene TRBJ2-3; D not certain. The CDR3 runs to 13 residues. Trimming took off 2 bases at V and 0 bases at J, with 4 bases between the two ends. The germline gives CDR1 SGDLS, CDR2 YYNGEE. CDR3 DNA sequence: TGTGCCAGCAGCGTTACTAGCACAGATACGCAGTATTTT. The encoded protein is CASSVTSTDTQYF.